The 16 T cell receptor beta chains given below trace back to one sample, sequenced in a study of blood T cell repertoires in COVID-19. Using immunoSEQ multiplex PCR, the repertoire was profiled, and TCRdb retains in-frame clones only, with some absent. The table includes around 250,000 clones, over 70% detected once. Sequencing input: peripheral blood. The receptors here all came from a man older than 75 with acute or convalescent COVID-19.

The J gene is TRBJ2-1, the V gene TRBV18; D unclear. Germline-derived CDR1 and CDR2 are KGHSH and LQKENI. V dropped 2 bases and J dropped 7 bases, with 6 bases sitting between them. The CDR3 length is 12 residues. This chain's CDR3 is CASSPAENEQFF. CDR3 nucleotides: TGTGCCAGCTCACCAGCAGAAAATGAGCAGTTCTTC.

This CDR3 reads CASSPSGRALGEQFF. CDR3 DNA sequence: TGTGCCAGCAGTCCTAGCGGGAGGGCCTTGGGAGAGCAGTTCTTC. The gene calls are TRBV3-1 (or the pseudogene TRBV3-2) and TRBJ2-1; 12 bases are shared with TRBD2. Germline trimming cut 6 bases from V and 10 bases from J; bases unmatched to any gene: 10. Germline CDR1 and CDR2: LGHDT and YNNKEL (reference sequence). This CDR3 has 15 residues.

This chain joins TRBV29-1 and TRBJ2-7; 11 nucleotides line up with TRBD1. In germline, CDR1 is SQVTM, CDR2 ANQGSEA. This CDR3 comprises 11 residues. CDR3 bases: TGCAGTGGACAGGGGGCTCAGGAGCAGTACTTC. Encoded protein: CSGQGAQEQYF.

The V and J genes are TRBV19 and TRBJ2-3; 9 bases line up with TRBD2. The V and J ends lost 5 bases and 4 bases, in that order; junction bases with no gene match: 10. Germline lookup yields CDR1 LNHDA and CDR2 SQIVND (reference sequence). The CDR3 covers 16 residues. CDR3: CASSSIPSGAADTQYF. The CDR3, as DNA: TGTGCCAGTAGTTCCATCCCTAGCGGGGCGGCAGATACGCAGTATTTT.

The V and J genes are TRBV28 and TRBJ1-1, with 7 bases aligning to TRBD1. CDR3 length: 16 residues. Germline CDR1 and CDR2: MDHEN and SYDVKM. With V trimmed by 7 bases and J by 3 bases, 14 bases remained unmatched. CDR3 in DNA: TGTGCCAGCAACATAGGGGGCACAGGGCGGGACACTGAAGCTTTCTTT. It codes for CASNIGGTGRDTEAFF.

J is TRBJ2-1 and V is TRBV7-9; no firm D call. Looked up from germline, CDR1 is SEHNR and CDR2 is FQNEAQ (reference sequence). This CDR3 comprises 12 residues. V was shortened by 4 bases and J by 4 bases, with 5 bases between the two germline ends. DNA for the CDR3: TGTGCCAGCAGCTCCCTATACAATGAGCAGTTCTTC. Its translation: CASSSLYNEQFF.

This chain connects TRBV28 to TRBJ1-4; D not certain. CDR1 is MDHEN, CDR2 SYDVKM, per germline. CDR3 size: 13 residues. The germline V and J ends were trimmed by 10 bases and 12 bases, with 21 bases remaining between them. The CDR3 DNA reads TGTGCCACGGGCGGGCCGCCCGGGCAAGAACTGTTTTTT. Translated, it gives CATGGPPGQELFF.

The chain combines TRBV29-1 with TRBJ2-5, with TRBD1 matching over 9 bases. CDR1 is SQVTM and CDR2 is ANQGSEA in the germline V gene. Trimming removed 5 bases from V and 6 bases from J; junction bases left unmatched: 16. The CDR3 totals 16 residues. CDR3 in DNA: TGCAGCGTTCTAAATGGTACAGGGGGCGCGAAAAAGACCCAGTACTTC. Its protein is CSVLNGTGGAKKTQYF.

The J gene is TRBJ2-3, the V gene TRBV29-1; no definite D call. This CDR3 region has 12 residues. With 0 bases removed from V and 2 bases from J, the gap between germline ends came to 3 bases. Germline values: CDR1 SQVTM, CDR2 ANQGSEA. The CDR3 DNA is TGCAGCGTTGAAGAACACACAGATACGCAGTATTTT. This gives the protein CSVEEHTDTQYF.

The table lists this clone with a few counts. CDR3 sequence reads: CAWSVLAVTDTQYF. The CDR3, as DNA: TGTGCCTGGAGTGTACTGGCGGTCACAGATACGCAGTATTTT. The chain employs TRBV30 and TRBJ2-3; no firm D call. The CDR3 runs to 14 residues. Trimming removed 0 bases at V and 2 bases at J, with 9 bases between. CDR1 GTSNPN and CDR2 SVGIG come from the germline V gene (reference sequence).

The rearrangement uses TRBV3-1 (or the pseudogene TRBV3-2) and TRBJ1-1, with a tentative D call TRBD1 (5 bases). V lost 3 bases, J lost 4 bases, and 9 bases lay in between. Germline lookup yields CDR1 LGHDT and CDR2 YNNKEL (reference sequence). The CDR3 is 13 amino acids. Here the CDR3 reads CASSHREGTEAFF. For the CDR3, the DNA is TGTGCCAGCAGCCACAGGGAGGGCACTGAAGCTTTCTTT.

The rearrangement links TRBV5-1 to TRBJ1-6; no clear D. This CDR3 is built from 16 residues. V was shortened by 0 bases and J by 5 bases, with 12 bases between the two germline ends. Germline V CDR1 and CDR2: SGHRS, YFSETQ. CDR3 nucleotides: TGCGCCAGCAGCTTGGAGAGGGCAGAAAATAATTCACCCCTCCACTTT. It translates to CASSLERAENNSPLHF.

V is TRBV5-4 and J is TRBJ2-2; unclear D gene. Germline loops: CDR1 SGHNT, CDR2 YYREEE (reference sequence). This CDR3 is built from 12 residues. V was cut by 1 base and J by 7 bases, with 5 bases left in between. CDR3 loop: CASSLFLGELFF. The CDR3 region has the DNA TGTGCCAGCAGCTTGTTTCTCGGGGAGCTGTTTTTT.

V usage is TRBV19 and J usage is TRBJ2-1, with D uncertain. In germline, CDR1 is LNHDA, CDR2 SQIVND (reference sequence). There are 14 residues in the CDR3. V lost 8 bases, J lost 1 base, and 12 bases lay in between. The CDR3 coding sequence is TGTGCCAGTCACAGTGATGGGTCCTACAATGAGCAGTTCTTC. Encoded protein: CASHSDGSYNEQFF.

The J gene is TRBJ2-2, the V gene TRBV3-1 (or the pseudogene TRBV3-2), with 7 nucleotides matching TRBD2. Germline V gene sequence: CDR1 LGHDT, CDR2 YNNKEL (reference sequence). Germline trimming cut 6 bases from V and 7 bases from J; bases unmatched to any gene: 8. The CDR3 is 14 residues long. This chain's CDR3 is CASRTSAEGGELFF. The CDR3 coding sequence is TGTGCCAGCAGAACTAGCGCAGAGGGCGGGGAGCTGTTTTTT.

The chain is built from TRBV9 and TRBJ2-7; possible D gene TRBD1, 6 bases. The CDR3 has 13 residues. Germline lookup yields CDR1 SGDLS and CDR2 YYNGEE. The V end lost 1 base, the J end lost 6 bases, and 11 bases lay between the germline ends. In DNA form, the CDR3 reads TGTGCCAGCAGCGTATCTGGGACACGCGAGCAGTACTTC. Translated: CASSVSGTREQYF.